This entry describes one T cell receptor beta chain. Its antigen is as yet unknown. Every one of the donors was a healthy Caucasian. The source of the sample is a study of identical twins. General study results and limits: Without tracking the same donors, conclusions rested on cross-sectional statistical analysis. Cord blood beta clonotypes that were abundant carried fewer insertions, and memory repertoires showed no such trend.

This CDR3 contains 12 residues. Germline assignment: CDR1 ENHRY and CDR2 SYGVKD. Trimming shortened V by 2 bases and J by 3 bases, and 3 bases separated the two germline ends. TCRdb re-derived calls from the 5' RACE reads in MiXCR, one entry per CDR3 protein. The table lists roughly 750,000 distinct CDR3 sequences, around 20% of them singletons, with approximately 4.3% in the top ten. Another study also made use of these data, one on T cells expressing NK-cell markers. That report notes: Repertoires of TCR beta were obtained from T cells sorted as CD3+CD56+NKG2C+, CD3+CD56+NKG2C- and CD3+CD56-NKG2C+.

Source material: PBMCs. The V gene is TRBV10-3, the J gene TRBJ2-3; D gene unclear. This clonotype was obtained from a woman aged 18-29 years in good health. The CDR3 sequence: CAISERTDTQYF. CDR3 bases: TGTGCCATCAGTGAGAGAACAGATACGCAGTATTTT.